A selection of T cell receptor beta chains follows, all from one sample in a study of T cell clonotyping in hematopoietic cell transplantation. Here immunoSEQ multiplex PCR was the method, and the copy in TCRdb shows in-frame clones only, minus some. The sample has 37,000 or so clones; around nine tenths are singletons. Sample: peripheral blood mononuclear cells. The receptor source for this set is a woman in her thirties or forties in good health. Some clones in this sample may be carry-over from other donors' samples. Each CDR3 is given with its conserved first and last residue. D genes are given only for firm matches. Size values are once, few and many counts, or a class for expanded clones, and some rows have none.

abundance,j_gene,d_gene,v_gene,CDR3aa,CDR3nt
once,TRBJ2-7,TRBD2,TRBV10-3,CAISVGLAGEASYEQYF,TGTGCCATCAGTGTGGGACTAGCGGGAGAGGCCTCCTACGAGCAGTACTTC
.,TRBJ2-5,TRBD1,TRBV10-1,CASGGTGGLETQYF,TGCGCCAGCGGCGGGACAGGGGGCCTCGAGACCCAGTACTTC
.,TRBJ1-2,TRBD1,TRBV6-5,CASSSEGAYGYTF,TGTGCCAGCAGTTCCGAGGGGGCCTATGGCTACACCTTC
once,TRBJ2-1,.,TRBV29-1,CSVPGPRPLDEQFF,TGCAGCGTTCCGGGACCAAGGCCTTTAGATGAGCAGTTCTTC
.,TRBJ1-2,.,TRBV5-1,CASSSQGGGYTF,TGCGCCAGCAGCTCGCAGGGAGGAGGCTACACCTTC
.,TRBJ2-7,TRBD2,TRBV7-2,CASTSVVTSGSEQYF,TGTGCCAGCACCTCGGTCGTGACTAGCGGGAGCGAGCAGTACTTC
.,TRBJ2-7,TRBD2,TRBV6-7,CANTSEPGTSVSYEQYF,TGTGCCAACACATCCGAGCCCGGGACTAGCGTATCCTACGAGCAGTACTTC
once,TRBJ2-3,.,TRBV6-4,CASSEEGVETDTQYF,TGTGCCAGCAGTGAGGAGGGAGTAGAAACAGATACGCAGTATTTT
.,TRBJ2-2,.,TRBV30,CAWSVPGTGELFF,TGTGCCTGGAGTGTGCCGGGCACCGGGGAGCTGTTTTTT
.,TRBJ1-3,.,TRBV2,CASSGRGASGNTIYF,TGTGCCAGCAGTGGGAGAGGGGCCTCTGGAAACACCATATATTTT
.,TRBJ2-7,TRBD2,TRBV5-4,CASSLAGLALEYF,TGTGCCAGCAGCTTGGCGGGACTAGCGTTGGAATACTTC
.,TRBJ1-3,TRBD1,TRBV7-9,CASSWGTGTGNTIYF,TGTGCCAGCAGCTGGGGGACAGGGACTGGAAACACCATATATTTT
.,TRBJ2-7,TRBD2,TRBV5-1,CASSGGAGRVQYF,TGCGCCAGCAGCGGGGGAGCAGGGAGGGTGCAGTACTTC
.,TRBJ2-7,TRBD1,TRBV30,CAWARQGMGEQYF,TGTGCCTGGGCTCGACAGGGAATGGGGGAGCAGTACTTC
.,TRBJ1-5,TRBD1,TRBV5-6,CASSLTPDRGGRPQHF,TGTGCCAGCAGCTTGACCCCGGACAGGGGAGGACGGCCCCAGCATTTT
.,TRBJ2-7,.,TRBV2,CASNMPGVTGYEQYF,TGTGCCAGCAACATGCCGGGAGTCACGGGCTACGAGCAGTACTTC
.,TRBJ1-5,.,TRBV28,CASSFRAGPTQNQPQHF,TGTGCCAGCAGTTTCCGAGCGGGACCGACTCAGAATCAGCCCCAGCATTTT
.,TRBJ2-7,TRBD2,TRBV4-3,CASSQQLAASYEQYF,TGCGCCAGCAGCCAGCAGCTAGCGGCCTCCTACGAGCAGTACTTC
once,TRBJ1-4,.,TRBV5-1,CASSPSPIRGEKLFF,TGCGCCAGCAGCCCCAGCCCTATCCGGGGTGAAAAACTGTTTTTT
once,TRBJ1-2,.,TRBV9,CASSYPLTGRYGYTF,TGTGCCAGCAGCTATCCATTAACAGGGAGGTATGGCTACACCTTC